This TCR beta chain was obtained from a study of cytomegalovirus exposure and HLA in healthy donors. Overall study findings and caveats: In a later analysis, roughly 17,000 TCR beta sequences were associated with HLA alleles at 0.05 false discovery rate.

This clone appeared a single time. Its antigen remains unknown. Use of 60 Vbeta and 13 Jbeta primers characterized the PCR. Source study methods: Roughly 80 million unique TCR beta chains, 10 million to 13 million of them shared, were counted by a later analysis. Generated by immunoSEQ multiplex PCR, the TCRdb table keeps only in-frame clones and is missing some. The V and J calls and clone size come from that table; D and trimming were worked out from the DNA. The top ten clones hold 2% to 2.5% of a sample with under 90,000 clones, roughly 75% of them seen once. Healthy bone marrow donors made up the cohort. From germline, CDR1 is LNHDA and CDR2 SQIVND (reference sequence). V was shortened by 3 bases and J by 1 base, with 18 bases between the two germline ends. The CDR3 loop spans 17 amino acids.

The chain has TRBV19 and TRBJ1-2; weak D call: TRBD1 (6 bases). This receptor was taken from a man aged 35-49 years in good health and CMV-seronegative. The sequencing input was PBMCs. CDR3 amino acids: CASSIRYRERLNYGYTF. DNA of the CDR3: TGTGCCAGTAGTATTCGATACAGGGAGAGGCTTAACTATGGCTACACCTTC.